The clone carrying this T cell receptor beta chain was seen repeatedly, ten times or more. Its antigen remains unidentified. Every patient underwent thyroid surgery untreated. This record comes from a study of metastatic and nonmetastatic thyroid tumors. Study-wide context: Both malignant and benign thyroid patients supplied peripheral blood and tumor or nodule tissue samples, across which the repertoires of these patients were then compared.

Overall study findings and caveats: Malignant tumors reportedly showed significantly higher TCR beta diversity than benign nodules in both blood and tumor.

In the original processing: Clinicopathological groups supplied CDR3 differences that were used to build a distant-metastasis classifier for papillary thyroid cancer. TCRdb redid the clone calls on the PCR reads using MiXCR. The V and J calls come from TCRdb's annotation, not from the publication. This repertoire shows about 92,000 clones, about 15% found once; its top ten account for just over 3.5%. The CDR3 sequence is 15 residues long. With 5 bases removed from V and 4 bases from J, the gap between germline ends came to 15 bases. From germline, CDR1 is MDHEN and CDR2 SYDVKM. The chain couples TRBV28 to TRBJ1-5, with a tentative D call TRBD1 (5 bases). Sequenced material: blood. This sequence originates from a female donor with papillary thyroid cancer or a benign thyroid nodule (not recorded which). Some clones in this sample may be carry-over from other donors' samples. The CDR3 sequence is CASSPGTSLNQPQHF. The CDR3 coding sequence is TGTGCCAGCAGTCCCGGGACCTCGCTTAATCAGCCCCAGCATTTT.